These 13 T cell receptor beta chains share one sample of origin, sequenced in a study of T-cell memory formation after mild COVID-19. MiXCR, applied by TCRdb to the 5' RACE reads, yields one record per CDR3 protein. In the table there are about 260,000 distinct CDR3 sequences, around 15% of which are singletons. The sequencing sample was made of PBMCs or a T cell subset sorted from them (not recorded which). Source of these receptors: a man between 18 and 35 years old who had mild COVID-19 (a few samples of this study predate the infection). Cell type and time point are not known.

This clonotype was observed a few times. The rearrangement links TRBV5-1 to TRBJ2-3; the match to TRBD2 covers 12 bases. CDR1 and CDR2 (germline): SGHRS, YFSETQ. CDR3 size: 16 residues. J gave up 4 bases and V 0 bases, and 3 bases lay outside the gene matches. The DNA for the CDR3 is TGCGCCAGCAGCTTGGGAGCTAGCGGGGGGGCAGATACGCAGTATTTT. It codes for CASSLGASGGADTQYF.

This clonotype turned up a few times. This chain uses TRBV12-3 or TRBV12-4 with TRBJ2-3; D might be TRBD1 or TRBD2, each matching 5 bases. The V end was cut by 8 bases, the J end by 0 bases, with 18 bases between. The CDR3 is made up of 16 amino acids. CDR3 region: CASAFTGTPSTDTQYF. The CDR3 coding sequence is TGTGCCAGCGCCTTTACCGGGACGCCGAGCACAGATACGCAGTATTTT.

This clonotype came up many times. This chain uses TRBV6-5 with TRBJ1-1; 7 bases map to TRBD1. Germline CDR1 MNHEY, CDR2 SVGAGI. The V segment lost 6 bases and the J segment 2 bases; nucleotides outside the gene matches: 9. This CDR3 comprises 15 residues. CDR3: CASSFSGTANTEAFF. The CDR3 region has the DNA TGTGCCAGCAGCTTTTCCGGGACAGCCAACACTGAAGCTTTCTTT.

The chain's CDR3 is CASSSANHEQYV. The CDR3 DNA sequence: TGTGCCAGCAGCTCAGCCAACCACGAGCAGTACGTC. The gene calls are TRBV5-6 and TRBJ2-7; D unclear. Germline assignment: CDR1 SGHDT and CDR2 YYEEEE. Between the trimmed V and J ends, which lost 3 bases and 5 bases, there was a span of 9 bases. The CDR3 is 12 residues long.

The V call is TRBV7-9, the J call TRBJ1-5; D is uncertain. Germline V CDR1 and CDR2: SEHNR, FQNEAQ (reference sequence). The CDR3 loop spans 13 amino acids. Trimming left V 4 bases short and J 11 bases short, with 15 bases between. The CDR3 protein is CASSSPTFPTQHF. The CDR3 DNA reads as TGTGCCAGCAGCTCGCCAACCTTTCCTACCCAGCATTTT.

CDR3 protein: CASSSAGSPAQHF. Here the CDR3 DNA reads TGTGCCAGCAGCTCGGCGGGGAGTCCAGCCCAGCATTTT. The V gene is TRBV5-4, the J gene TRBJ1-5; D gene ambiguous. Germline V gene sequence: CDR1 SGHNT, CDR2 YYREEE (reference sequence). CDR3 length: 13 residues. V lost 3 bases, J lost 11 bases, and 15 bases lay in between. The full variable domain, with the rest looked up from reference TRBV5-4 and TRBJ1-5, is ETGVTQSPTHLIKTRGQQVTLRCSSQSGHNTVSWYQQALGQGPQFIFQYYREEENGRGNFPPRFSGLQFPNYSSELNVNALELDDSALYLCASSSAGSPAQHFGDGTRLSIL.

The CDR3 DNA reads as TGTGCCAGCAGATCACAGGGGGCCTCTGGAAACACCATATATTTT. Amino acid sequence: CASRSQGASGNTIYF. The rearrangement joins TRBV7-2 to TRBJ1-3, with 9 bases lining up with TRBD1. The CDR3 consists of 15 residues. Germline V gene lookup returns CDR1 SGHTA and CDR2 FQGNSA. V lost 6 bases, J lost 0 bases, and 3 bases stayed unmatched.

This clonotype was picked up a small number of times. V and J are TRBV9 and TRBJ1-2; a weak D match, TRBD1 (6 bases). The CDR3 covers 16 residues. In germline, CDR1 is SGDLS, CDR2 YYNGEE. V lost 0 bases, J lost 2 bases, and 14 bases lay in between. The CDR3 bases are TGTGCCAGCAGCGTAGGTACAGGGAAGGAAAACTATGGCTACACCTTC. It codes for CASSVGTGKENYGYTF.

This clonotype was counted at least ten times. The V gene is TRBV3-1, the J gene TRBJ2-3; 10 bases match TRBD2. This CDR3 region has 16 residues. Germline values: CDR1 LGHDT, CDR2 YNNKEL (reference sequence). V lost 1 base, J lost 8 bases, and 9 bases stayed unmatched. The CDR3 DNA sequence: TGTGCCAGCAGCCAAGGGGTCAGCGGGGGGGCCGGTACGCAGTATTTT. Translating gives CASSQGVSGGAGTQYF.

This clonotype showed up just a few times. This chain uses TRBV5-1 with TRBJ2-3; D is unclear. The germline V gene has CDR1 SGHRS and CDR2 YFSETQ. V was shortened by 2 bases and J by 5 bases, with 9 bases between the two germline ends. This CDR3 has 13 amino acids. CDR3 nucleotide sequence: TGCGCCAGCAGCTTCGAGAACGTAGATACGCAGTATTTT. Encoded protein: CASSFENVDTQYF.

The table lists this clonotype with many counts. The chain uses TRBV5-1 and TRBJ2-7; D perhaps matches TRBD1 (8 bases). Looked up from germline, CDR1 is SGHRS and CDR2 is YFSETQ. The CDR3 totals 16 residues. Trimming cost V 4 bases and J 1 base, with 18 bases left between them. CDR3: CASSGGDRTLSYEQYF. The CDR3 DNA is TGCGCCAGCAGCGGGGGGGACAGGACCTTGTCCTACGAGCAGTACTTC.

The table lists this clonotype with a few counts. The CDR3 region is CASSLTLVRTDTQYF. CDR3 bases: TGTGCCAGCAGCCTCACCCTTGTCCGCACAGATACGCAGTATTTT. The chain has TRBV7-6 and TRBJ2-3; D is undetermined. The CDR3 extends over 15 amino acids. Germline CDR1 and CDR2: SGHVS and FNYEAQ. V lost 5 bases and J 1 base, leaving 13 bases between the germline ends.

This clonotype was observed a handful of times. The chain joins TRBV7-9 to TRBJ2-6, with TRBD1 matching over 10 bases. V was pared by 9 bases and J by 2 bases, with 4 bases of the junction left unmatched. The CDR3 sequence is 15 residues long. Germline CDR1 is SEHNR and CDR2 is FQNEAQ (reference sequence). The CDR3, as DNA: TGTGCCAGTGGGACAGGGGTCCCTGGGGCCAACGTCCTGACTTTC. It is translated as CASGTGVPGANVLTF.